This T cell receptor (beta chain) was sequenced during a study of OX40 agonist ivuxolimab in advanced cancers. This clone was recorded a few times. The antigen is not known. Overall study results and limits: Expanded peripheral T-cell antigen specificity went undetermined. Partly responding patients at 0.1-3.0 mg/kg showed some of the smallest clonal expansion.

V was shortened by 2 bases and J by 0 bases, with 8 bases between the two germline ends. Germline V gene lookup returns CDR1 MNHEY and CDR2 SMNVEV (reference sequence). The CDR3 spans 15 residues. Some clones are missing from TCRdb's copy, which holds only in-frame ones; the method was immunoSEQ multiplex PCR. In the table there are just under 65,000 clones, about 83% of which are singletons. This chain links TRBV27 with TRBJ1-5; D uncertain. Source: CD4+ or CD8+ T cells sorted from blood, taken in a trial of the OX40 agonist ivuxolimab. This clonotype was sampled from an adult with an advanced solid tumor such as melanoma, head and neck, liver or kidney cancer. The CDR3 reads CASSLGRNSNQPQHF. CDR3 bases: TGTGCCAGCAGTTTAGGGAGAAATAGCAATCAGCCCCAGCATTTT.